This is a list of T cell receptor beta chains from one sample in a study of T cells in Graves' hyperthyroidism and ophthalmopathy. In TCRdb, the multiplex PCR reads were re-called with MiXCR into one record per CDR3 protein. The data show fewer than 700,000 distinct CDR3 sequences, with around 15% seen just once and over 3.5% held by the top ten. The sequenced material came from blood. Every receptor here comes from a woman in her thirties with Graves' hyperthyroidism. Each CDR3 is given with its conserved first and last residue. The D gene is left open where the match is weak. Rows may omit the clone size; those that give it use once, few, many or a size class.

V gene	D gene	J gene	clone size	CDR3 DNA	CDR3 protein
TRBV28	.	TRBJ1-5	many	TGTGCCAGCAGTTTCCTTCCGGTTCTCCATAGCAATCAGCCCCAGCATTTT	CASSFLPVLHSNQPQHF
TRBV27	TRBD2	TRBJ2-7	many	TGTGCCAGCAGTTTAGGGACTAGCGTATTCAAGCAGTACTTC	CASSLGTSVFKQYF
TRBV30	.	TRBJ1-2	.	TGTGCCTGGAGTGTAAAGGGGTCCGGCTACACCTTC	CAWSVKGSGYTF
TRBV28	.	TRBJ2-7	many	TGTGCCAGCAGCCCAAACGATTACGAGCAGTACTTC	CASSPNDYEQYF
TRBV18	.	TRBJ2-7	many	TGTGCCAGCTCACCAACCGGTTCGAGCGAGCAGTACTTC	CASSPTGSSEQYF
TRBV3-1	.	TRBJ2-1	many	TGTGCCAGCAGCCCCTCCGTCCCCCCGTTTTCCTACAATGAGCAGTTCTTC	CASSPSVPPFSYNEQFF
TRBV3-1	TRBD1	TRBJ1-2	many	TGTGCCAGCAGCCAACAACCACGGGACAGGGGTGGAGGCTACACCTTC	CASSQQPRDRGGGYTF
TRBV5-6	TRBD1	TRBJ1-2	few	TGTGCCAGCAGCTTGGGGACAGGCCAAGGCTATGGCTACACCTTC	CASSLGTGQGYGYTF
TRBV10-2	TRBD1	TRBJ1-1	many	TGCGCCAGCAGTCCTAGACAGGGGGCGAATATGAACACTGAAGCTTTCTTT	CASSPRQGANMNTEAFF
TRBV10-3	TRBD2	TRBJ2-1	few	TGTGCCATCAGTGAATTTGGGACTAGCGGCAATGAGCAGTTCTTC	CAISEFGTSGNEQFF
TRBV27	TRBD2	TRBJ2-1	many	TGTGCCAGCAGTTTAGGGGGACTACACAATGAGCAGTTCTTC	CASSLGGLHNEQFF